The clone carrying this T cell receptor beta chain was seen more than once but under ten times. TCRdb reanalysed the RT-PCR reads using MiXCR and keeps one entry per CDR3 protein. The repertoire has some 200,000 distinct CDR3 sequences, less than 45% of them found once; the top ten carry about 30%. This sample was taken from a study of patients and donors after allogeneic stem cell transplantation. This CDR3 spans 16 amino acids. V dropped 5 bases and J dropped 3 bases, with 16 bases sitting between them. Germline CDR1 SEHNR, CDR2 FQNEAQ (reference sequence). The chain recombines TRBV7-9 with TRBJ2-2; D is ambiguous. This receptor was identified in a human donor who was either an allogeneic HSCT recipient or a stem cell or donor lymphocyte infusion donor (not recorded which). It is not recorded whose cells these are; they may come from a transplant donor. What was sequenced was blood, either unsorted or a sorted T cell fraction (not recorded which). CDR3 bases: TGTGCCAGCAGCCAAACTGTGGGCCTCGACACCGGGGAGCTGTTTTTT. Translating gives CASSQTVGLDTGELFF.